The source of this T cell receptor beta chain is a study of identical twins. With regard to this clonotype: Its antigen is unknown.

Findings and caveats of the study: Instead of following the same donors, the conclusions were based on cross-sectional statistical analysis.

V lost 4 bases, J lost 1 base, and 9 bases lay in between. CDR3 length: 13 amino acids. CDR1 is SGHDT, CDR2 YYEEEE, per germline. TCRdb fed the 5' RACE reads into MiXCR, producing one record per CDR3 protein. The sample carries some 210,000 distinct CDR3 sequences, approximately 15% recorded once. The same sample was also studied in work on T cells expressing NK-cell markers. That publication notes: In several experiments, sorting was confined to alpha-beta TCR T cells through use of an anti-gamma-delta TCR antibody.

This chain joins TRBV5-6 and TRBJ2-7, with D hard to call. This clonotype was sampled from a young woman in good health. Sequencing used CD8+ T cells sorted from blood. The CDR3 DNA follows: TGTGCCAGCAGCACTAAAAGTTCCTACGAGCAGTACTTC. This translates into CASSTKSSYEQYF.